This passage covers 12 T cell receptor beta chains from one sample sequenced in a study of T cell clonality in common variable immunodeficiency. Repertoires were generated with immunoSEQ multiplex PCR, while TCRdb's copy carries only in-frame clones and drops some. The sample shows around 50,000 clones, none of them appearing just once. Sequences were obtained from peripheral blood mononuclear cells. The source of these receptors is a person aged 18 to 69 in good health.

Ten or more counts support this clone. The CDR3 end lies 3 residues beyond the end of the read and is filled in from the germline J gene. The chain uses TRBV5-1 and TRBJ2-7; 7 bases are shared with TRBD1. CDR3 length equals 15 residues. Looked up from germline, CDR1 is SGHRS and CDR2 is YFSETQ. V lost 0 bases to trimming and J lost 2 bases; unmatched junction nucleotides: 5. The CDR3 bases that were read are TGCGCCAGCAGCTTGGCCCCGACAGGGACCTACGAG. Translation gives CASSLAPTGTYE. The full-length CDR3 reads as CASSLAPTGTYEQYF.

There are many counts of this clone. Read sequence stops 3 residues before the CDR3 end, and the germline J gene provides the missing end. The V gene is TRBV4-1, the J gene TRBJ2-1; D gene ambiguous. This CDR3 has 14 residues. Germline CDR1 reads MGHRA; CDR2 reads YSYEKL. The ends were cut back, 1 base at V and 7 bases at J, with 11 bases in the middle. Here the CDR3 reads CASSQVLGSNEQFF. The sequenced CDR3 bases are TGCGCCAGCAGCCAAGTTCTCGGTTCGAATGAG.

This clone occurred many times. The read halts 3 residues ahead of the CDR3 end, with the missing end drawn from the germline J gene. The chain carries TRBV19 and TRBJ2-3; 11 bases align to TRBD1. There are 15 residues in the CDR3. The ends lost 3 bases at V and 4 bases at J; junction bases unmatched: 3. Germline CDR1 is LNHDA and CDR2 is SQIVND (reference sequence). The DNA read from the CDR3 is TGTGCCAGTAGTATTCGGACAGGGGGCTCAGATACG. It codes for CASSIRTGGSDT. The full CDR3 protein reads CASSIRTGGSDTQYF. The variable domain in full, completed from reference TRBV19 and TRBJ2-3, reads DGGITQSPKYLFRKEGQNVTLSCEQNLNHDAMYWYRQDPGQGLRLIYYSQIVNDFQKGDIAEGYSVSREKKESFPLTVTSAQKNPTAFYLCASSIRTGGSDTQYFGPGTRLTVL.

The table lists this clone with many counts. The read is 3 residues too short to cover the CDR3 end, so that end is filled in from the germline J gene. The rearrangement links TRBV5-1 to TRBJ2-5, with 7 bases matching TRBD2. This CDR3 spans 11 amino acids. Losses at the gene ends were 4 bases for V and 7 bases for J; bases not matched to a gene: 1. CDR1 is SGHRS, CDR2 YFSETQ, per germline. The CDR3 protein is CASSERGTQYF. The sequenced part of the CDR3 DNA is TGCGCCAGCAGCGAGCGGGGGACC.

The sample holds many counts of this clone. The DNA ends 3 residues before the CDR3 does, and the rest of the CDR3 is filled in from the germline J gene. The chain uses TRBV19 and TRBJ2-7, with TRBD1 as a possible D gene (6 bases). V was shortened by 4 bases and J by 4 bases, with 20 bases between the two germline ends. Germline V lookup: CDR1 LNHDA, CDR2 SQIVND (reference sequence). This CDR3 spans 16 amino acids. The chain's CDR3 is CASSTLQGKQGYEQYF. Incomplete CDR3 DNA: TGTGCCAGTAGTACCCTACAGGGAAAACAAGGTTACGAG.

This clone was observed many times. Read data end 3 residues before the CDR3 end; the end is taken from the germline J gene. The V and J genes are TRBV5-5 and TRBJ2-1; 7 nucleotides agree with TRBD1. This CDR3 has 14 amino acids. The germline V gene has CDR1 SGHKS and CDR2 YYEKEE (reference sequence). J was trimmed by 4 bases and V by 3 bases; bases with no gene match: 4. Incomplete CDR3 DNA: TGTGCCAGCAGCTGGGGACAGACTTACAATGAG. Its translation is CASSWGQTYNE. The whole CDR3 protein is CASSWGQTYNEQFF.

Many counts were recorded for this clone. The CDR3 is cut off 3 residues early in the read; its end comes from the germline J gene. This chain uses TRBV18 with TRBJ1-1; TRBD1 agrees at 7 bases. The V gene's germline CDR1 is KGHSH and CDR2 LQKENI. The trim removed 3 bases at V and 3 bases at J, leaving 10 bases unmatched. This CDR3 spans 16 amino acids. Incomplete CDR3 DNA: TGTGCCAGCTCACCGGGACAGCTCGATACGGACACTGAA. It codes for CASSPGQLDTDTE. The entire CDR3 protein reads CASSPGQLDTDTEAFF. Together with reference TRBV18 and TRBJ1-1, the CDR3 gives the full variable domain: NAGVMQNPRHLVRRRGQEARLRCSPMKGHSHVYWYRQLPEEGLKFMVYLQKENIIDESGMPKERFSAEFPKEGPSILRIQQVVRGDSAAYFCASSPGQLDTDTEAFFGQGTRLTVV.

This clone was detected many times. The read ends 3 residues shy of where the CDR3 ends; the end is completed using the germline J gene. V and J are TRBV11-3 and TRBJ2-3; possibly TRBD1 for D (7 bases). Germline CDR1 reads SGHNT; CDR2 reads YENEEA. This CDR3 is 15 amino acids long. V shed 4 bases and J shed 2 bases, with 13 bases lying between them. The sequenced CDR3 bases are TGTGCCAGCAGCTCCCCAGGGGGGAACACAGATACG. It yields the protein CASSSPGGNTDT. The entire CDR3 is CASSSPGGNTDTQYF.

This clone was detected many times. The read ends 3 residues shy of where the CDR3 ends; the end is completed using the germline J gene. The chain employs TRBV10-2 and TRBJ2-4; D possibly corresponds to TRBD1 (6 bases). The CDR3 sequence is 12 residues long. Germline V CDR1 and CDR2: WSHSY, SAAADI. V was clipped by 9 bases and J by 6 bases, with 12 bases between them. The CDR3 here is CASWTELNIQYF. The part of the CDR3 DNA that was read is TGCGCCAGTTGGACAGAACTAAACATT.

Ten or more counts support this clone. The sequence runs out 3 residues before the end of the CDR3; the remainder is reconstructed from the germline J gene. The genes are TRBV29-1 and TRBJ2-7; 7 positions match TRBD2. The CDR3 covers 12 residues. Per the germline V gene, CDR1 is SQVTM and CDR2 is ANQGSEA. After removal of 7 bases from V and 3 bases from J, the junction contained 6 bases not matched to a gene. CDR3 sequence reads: CSGGGRGYEQYF. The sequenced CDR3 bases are TGCAGCGGGGGGGGGAGGGGCTACGAG.

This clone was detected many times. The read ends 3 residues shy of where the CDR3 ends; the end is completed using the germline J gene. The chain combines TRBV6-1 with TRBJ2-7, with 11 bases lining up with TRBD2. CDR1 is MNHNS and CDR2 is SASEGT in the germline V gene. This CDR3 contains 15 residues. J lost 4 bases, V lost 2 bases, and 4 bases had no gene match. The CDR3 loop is CASSELAGGGYEQYF. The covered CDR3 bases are TGTGCCAGCAGTGAACTAGCGGGAGGCGGGTACGAG.

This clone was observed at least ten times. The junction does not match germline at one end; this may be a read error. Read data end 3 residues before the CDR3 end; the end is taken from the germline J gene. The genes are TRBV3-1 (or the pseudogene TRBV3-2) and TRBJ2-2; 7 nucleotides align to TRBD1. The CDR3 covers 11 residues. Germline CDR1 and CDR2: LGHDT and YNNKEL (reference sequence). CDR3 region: CASSPQGVLFF. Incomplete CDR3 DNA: TGTGCCAGCAGCCCCCAGGGGGTG.